This T cell receptor (beta chain) was documented in a study of regulatory T cells in long-lasting Graves disease. Assembly of TCR beta libraries relied on iRepertoire HTBI primers together with Arm-PCR of CDR3 regions. MiXCR, run by TCRdb on the multiplex PCR reads, gives a single entry per CDR3 protein. The sample includes 360,000 or so distinct CDR3 sequences, roughly 23% of them seen just once. There are many counts of this clonotype. Documented time point: persistent/refractory GD, antithyroid drugs over 5 years with positive TRAb. PBMC-extracted RNA yielded the TCR library. This clonotype was obtained from a woman aged 35 to 49 with Graves disease. Specimen: peripheral blood mononuclear cells (PBMCs), collected when the disease was refractory, from a patient treated with antithyroid drugs.

The CDR3 DNA reads TGTGCCAGCAGTTTATTCCCGGCTAGCCCGGAGACCCAGTACTTC. It translates to CASSLFPASPETQYF. V is TRBV28 and J is TRBJ2-5; tentatively, D is TRBD2 (5 bases). Germline values: CDR1 MDHEN, CDR2 SYDVKM. The germline V and J ends were trimmed by 1 base and 5 bases, with 14 bases remaining between them. The CDR3 spans 15 residues.